The subject of this entry is one T cell receptor (beta chain). Its specificity is not known. The sample comes from a study of response to subunit inactivated influenza vaccine. The germline V gene encodes CDR1 SQVTM and CDR2 ANQGSEA. Trimming pared 8 bases from V and 2 bases from J, leaving 13 bases between. The CDR3 sequence is 13 residues long. General study points: It was the authors' suggestion that each seasonal influenza vaccination recruits few new T cells.

TCRdb reanalysed the RT-PCR reads using MiXCR and keeps one entry per CDR3 protein. The data show about 780,000 distinct CDR3 sequences, around 20% seen once. The source was PBMCs from blood, collected less than 6 days after vaccination. This rearrangement joins TRBV29-1 to TRBJ2-1, with a weak D call TRBD2 (5 bases). This receptor was obtained from a man aged 50 or older who received an inactivated influenza vaccine. The chain's CDR3 is CSTSRTPYNEQFF. The CDR3, as DNA: TGCAGCACCTCCCGGACTCCCTACAATGAGCAGTTCTTC.